This T cell receptor beta chain was found in a study of Ad26.COV2.S vaccination and SARS-CoV-2 variants (dated by TCRdb to the early 2020s). Turning to the overall study: Vaccine-arm donors came from COV1001, a multicentre, randomized, double-blind, placebo-controlled phase I-IIa trial of Ad26.COV2.S in healthy adults. The specificity and breadth of SARS-CoV-2-reactive T cell receptors after Ad26.COV2.S vaccination were assessed by TCRbeta repertoire sequencing. Investigators remained blinded to trial group allocation during experiments and outcome assessment. Trial participants were randomized into five groups of five, in which low-dose or high-dose Ad26.COV2.S was given once or twice, or placebo was given on both occasions. Dosing of Ad26.COV2.S was intramuscular, at either 5x10^10 or 1x10^11 viral particles, delivered as one shot or as two shots spaced 56 days apart. The TCR-sequenced set comprised about 30 samples: approximately 19 Ad26.COV2.S vaccine recipients, 5 placebo recipients and 8 SARS-CoV-2 convalescent individuals. Overall results and qualifications from the work: Non-spike TCR breadth was comparable between vaccine and placebo recipients, consistent with the vaccine containing only spike. Spike-specific TCR breadth was higher in Ad26.COV2.S recipients than in placebo recipients (P = 0.0014). After vaccination, substantial breadth of spike-specific CD8+ and CD4+ T cell responses was reported. It was noted by the authors that total T cell responses may have been underestimated by the TCR breadth and depth analyses. Comparing responses between vaccine doses or regimens was not something the study was powered to do.

This sample's treatment or condition label indicates: around 19 received Ad26.COV2.S at low or high dose, single or two shots; 5 received placebo; per-sample allocation not given. Repertoires of vaccine and placebo recipients were sequenced from samples taken on day 63 after the first injection. Between 29 July and 7 August 2020, Cohort 1b enrolled around 25 adults aged 18-55 years at one site in Boston, USA. As a vaccine, Ad26.COV2.S was a replication-incompetent adenovirus type 26 vector that expressed a prefusion-stabilized SARS-CoV-2 spike protein derived from the original Wuhan strain. Note on this clone: Its recognized antigen is unknown. Qualities for individual bases were not recorded, and no much larger clone is one base off.

V loses 3 bases at its end and J loses 13 bases; junction bases beyond the gene matches: 15. The CDR3 runs 16 residues from the cysteine to the phenylalanine. Only the CDR3 region is kept as DNA, spanning 48 bases read in frame from base 1. According to the germline V gene (reference sequence), CDR1 reads GTSNPN and CDR2 reads SVGIG. TCRbeta CDR3 regions were sequenced with the immunoSEQ Assay. After extraction, genomic DNA underwent amplification by bias-controlled multiplex PCR, followed by high-throughput sequencing. The original methods were these. To quantify the absolute abundance of every unique TCRbeta CDR3 region, sequences were collapsed and filtered. T cell fraction was estimated by normalizing TCRbeta template counts to usable DNA, with usable DNA measured through amplification of reference genes found in all nucleated cells. Repertoire TCRs were annotated as SARS-CoV-2-specific by exact matching of V gene, CDR3 amino acid sequence and J gene to a known reactive TCR set. MIRA supplied the reference SARS-CoV-2 TCR set, which was filtered for enrichment in COVID-19-positive ImmuneCODE repertoires so that public or cross-reactive TCRs were removed. Using the MIRA antigens, annotated TCRs were further analysed by specific ORF or by position within an ORF. Depth was the summed frequency of annotated unique rearrangements, while breadth was defined as annotated unique rearrangements over total unique productive rearrangements. TCR breadth was compared between groups using two-sided Wilcoxon rank-sum tests. The clones in this table, taken by TCRdb from immuneACCESS, are in-frame only. Not every clone is retained; where verified, under half of the shortfall comes from an unresolved V gene, and the cause of the rest is unknown. D and trimming were read from the DNA, whereas the V and J calls and clone size are those reported in that table. The table for this sample lists about 350,000 clones; 88% of them were counted only once. The ten biggest clones cover around 6.1% of the sample.

The sequenced sample was peripheral blood, obtained in a trial of Ad26.COV2.S vaccine versus placebo. This clonotype was obtained from a person between 18 and 59 years old who received the Ad26.COV2.S COVID-19 vaccine or a placebo. The V and J segments used are TRBV30 and TRBJ2-1; 13 central bases correspond to TRBD2. The CDR3 reads CAWSGGLAGVLEFQFF. In nucleotide form, the sequence is TGTGCCTGGAGCGGAGGACTAGCGGGAGTTCTTGAGTTCCAGTTCTTC.